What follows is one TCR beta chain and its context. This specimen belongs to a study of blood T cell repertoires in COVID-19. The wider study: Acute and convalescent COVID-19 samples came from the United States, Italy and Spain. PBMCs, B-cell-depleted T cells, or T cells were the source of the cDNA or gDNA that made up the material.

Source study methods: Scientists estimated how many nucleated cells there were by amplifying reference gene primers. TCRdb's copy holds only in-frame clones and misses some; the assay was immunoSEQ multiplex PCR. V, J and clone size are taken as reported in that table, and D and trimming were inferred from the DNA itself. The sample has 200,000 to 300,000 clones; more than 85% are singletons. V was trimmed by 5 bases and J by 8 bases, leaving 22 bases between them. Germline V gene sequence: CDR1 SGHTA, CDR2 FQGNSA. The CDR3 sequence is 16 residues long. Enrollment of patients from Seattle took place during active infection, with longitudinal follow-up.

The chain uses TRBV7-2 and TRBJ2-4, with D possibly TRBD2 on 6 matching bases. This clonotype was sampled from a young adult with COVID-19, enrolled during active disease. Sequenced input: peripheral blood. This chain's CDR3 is CASSESQEGLRDIQYF. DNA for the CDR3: TGTGCCAGCAGCGAGAGCCAGGAGGGGCTCAGGGACATTCAGTACTTC.